A single sample gave rise to the 9 T cell receptor beta chains below, sequenced in a study of T cells in women clearing cervical HPV infection. The method was immunoSEQ multiplex PCR; TCRdb's version includes in-frame clones alone and lacks a portion of them. The table lists approximately 39,000 clones. Sequencing was done on a sample of blood buffy coat. These receptors came from a woman aged 18 to 75 with a cervical HPV16 infection that either progressed to CIN3+ or cleared (not recorded which).

Note on this clone: Read data end 3 residues before the CDR3 end; the end is taken from the germline J gene. J is TRBJ2-7 and V is TRBV14, with 8 bases that match TRBD1. Germline V gene data show CDR1 as SGHDN and CDR2 as FVKESK. The CDR3 has 15 residues. J was trimmed by 1 base and V by 4 bases; bases with no gene match: 6. The CDR3 sequence is CASSPRDRPSYEQYF. The covered CDR3 bases are TGTGCCAGCAGCCCCCGGGACAGGCCTTCCTACGAG. Full variable domain (rest looked up from reference TRBV14 and TRBJ2-7): EAGVTQFPSHSVIEKGQTVTLRCDPISGHDNLYWYRRVMGKEIKFLLHFVKESKQDESGMPNNRFLAERTGGTYSTLKVQPAELEDSGVYFCASSPRDRPSYEQYFGPGTRLTVT.

As to this clone: The read ends 3 residues early relative to the CDR3; the germline J gene fills the gap. The chain joins TRBV20-1 to TRBJ1-5; D unresolved. Trimming stripped 6 bases from V and 2 bases from J, with 17 bases between. Germline CDR1 and CDR2: DFQATT and SNEGSKA (reference sequence). The CDR3 sequence is 15 residues long. CDR3 sequence: CSATPSAGGNQPQHF. The CDR3 bases that were read are TGCAGTGCCACCCCCTCTGCCGGGGGCAATCAGCCC.

Of note for this clone: With the read ending 3 residues before the CDR3 end, the germline J gene is used to fill in that end. The chain recombines TRBV20-1 with TRBJ1-2; D gene uncertain. Germline values: CDR1 DFQATT, CDR2 SNEGSKA (reference sequence). The CDR3 extends over 13 amino acids. The CDR3 bases that were read are TGCAGTGCTAGTGGGCAAGGCTACAATGAC. Amino acid sequence: CSASGQGYND. The CDR3 in full is CSASGQGYNDYTF.

Comment on this clone: The CDR3 end falls 3 residues outside the read, so it is completed with the germline J gene. The V and J genes are TRBV5-4 and TRBJ2-7; 13 bases fit TRBD2. Germline values: CDR1 SGHNT, CDR2 YYREEE (reference sequence). V trimming: 5 bases; J trimming: 5 bases; junction bases outside the gene matches: 4. This CDR3 has 14 amino acids. The CDR3 reads CASRLAGGPDEQYF. The CDR3 DNA, read in part, is TGTGCCAGCAGACTAGCGGGGGGGCCGGACGAG.

A remark on this clone: The read halts 3 residues ahead of the CDR3 end, with the missing end drawn from the germline J gene. V is TRBV4-1 and J is TRBJ1-5; a possible D gene is TRBD1 (5 bases). This CDR3 region has 15 residues. V lost 8 bases and J 0 bases, leaving 14 bases between the germline ends. Germline V gene data show CDR1 as MGHRA and CDR2 as YSYEKL. The CDR3 DNA, read in part, is TGCGCCAGCGCCACTGAGGGACTTAGCAATCAGCCC. Translation gives CASATEGLSNQP. The CDR3 reads in full as CASATEGLSNQPQHF.

Regarding this clone: The read comes to an end 3 residues before the CDR3 does, leaving the germline J gene to fill in the end. The V gene is TRBV19, the J gene TRBJ2-4; TRBD1 aligns across 9 bases. From germline, CDR1 is LNHDA and CDR2 SQIVND (reference sequence). The CDR3 extends over 14 amino acids. Incomplete CDR3 DNA: TGTGCCAGTAGTACCACAGGGGGCTGGTATGGT. Residues: CASSTTGGWYG. The whole CDR3 protein is CASSTTGGWYGQYF. The full variable domain, with the rest looked up from reference TRBV19 and TRBJ2-4, is DGGITQSPKYLFRKEGQNVTLSCEQNLNHDAMYWYRQDPGQGLRLIYYSQIVNDFQKGDIAEGYSVSREKKESFPLTVTSAQKNPTAFYLCASSTTGGWYGQYFGAGTRLSVL.

Note on this clone: The read falls 3 residues short of the CDR3 end, and the missing part is taken from the germline J gene. The chain couples TRBV28 to TRBJ2-7; a weak D match, TRBD1 (5 bases). Germline CDR1 reads MDHEN; CDR2 reads SYDVKM. V lost 2 bases and J lost 0, with 8 bases in between. The CDR3 loop spans 14 amino acids. CDR3 DNA, as far as it was read: TGTGCCAGCAGTTTAGGGCAGGGCTCCTACGAG. Residues: CASSLGQGSYE. The entire CDR3 protein reads CASSLGQGSYEQYF.

The DNA read from the CDR3 is TGTGCCAGTAGTATGGGGGCTATCACAGATACG. This gives the protein CASSMGAITDT. The entire CDR3 protein is CASSMGAITDTQYF. The chain couples TRBV19 to TRBJ2-3, with D possibly being TRBD1 (6 bases). With the read ending 3 residues before the CDR3 end, the germline J gene is used to fill in that end. CDR1 is LNHDA, CDR2 SQIVND, per germline (reference sequence). This CDR3 region has 14 residues. Trimming left V 3 bases short and J 2 bases short, with 9 bases between.

As regards this clone: The sequenced fragment ends 3 residues before the CDR3 boundary, so the rest is inferred from the germline J gene. The sample contains more than one DNA sequence encoding this CDR3. The J gene is TRBJ2-3, the V gene TRBV7-9; D unresolved. CDR3 length equals 12 residues. V dropped 5 bases and J dropped 0 bases, with 3 bases sitting between them. From germline, CDR1 is SEHNR and CDR2 FQNEAQ (reference sequence). The CDR3 sequence is CASSPSTDTQYF. The sequenced part of the CDR3 DNA is TGTGCCAGCAGCCCGAGCACAGATACG.